Listed below are T cell receptor beta chains from one sample, sequenced in a study of blood T cell repertoires in COVID-19. Produced via immunoSEQ multiplex PCR; TCRdb's table is partial and in-frame only. The sample lists 200,000 to 250,000 clones; 80% were seen once. Material: peripheral blood. These receptors all stem from a woman aged 70-85 years with acute or convalescent COVID-19. Both conserved end residues are part of each CDR3. Each record gives: clone size, J gene, V gene, CDR3 protein. The size field is filled for only some rows; it gives once, few, many or a size class.

clone size: NA
J gene: TRBJ2-7
V gene: TRBV18
CDR3 protein: CASSPGQGTYEQYF

clone size: once
J gene: TRBJ2-3
V gene: TRBV7-9
CDR3 protein: CASSYWRDTDTQYF

clone size: NA
J gene: TRBJ1-4
V gene: TRBV28
CDR3 protein: CASRRGTNEKLFF

clone size: NA
J gene: TRBJ2-2
V gene: TRBV10-3
CDR3 protein: CASRTGANTGELFF

clone size: NA
J gene: TRBJ1-2
V gene: TRBV3-1/TRBV3-2
CDR3 protein: CASSLQITYGYTF

clone size: NA
J gene: TRBJ2-1
V gene: TRBV30
CDR3 protein: CAWSVGGGPGNEQFF

clone size: NA
J gene: TRBJ2-3
V gene: TRBV6-4
CDR3 protein: CASSDSAVGTDTQYF

clone size: NA
J gene: TRBJ2-7
V gene: TRBV7-2
CDR3 protein: CASSSQQGNSYEQYF

clone size: NA
J gene: TRBJ1-6
V gene: TRBV27
CDR3 protein: CASSLSMGAPNSPLHF

clone size: NA
J gene: TRBJ1-1
V gene: TRBV7-9
CDR3 protein: CASSTTGGRDTEAFF

clone size: NA
J gene: TRBJ2-3
V gene: TRBV11-2
CDR3 protein: CASSWGVSTDTQYF

clone size: NA
J gene: TRBJ2-7
V gene: TRBV19
CDR3 protein: CASSLQRASYEQYF

clone size: NA
J gene: TRBJ2-7
V gene: TRBV6-6
CDR3 protein: CASSYSTVPLYEQYF

clone size: NA
J gene: TRBJ2-1
V gene: TRBV24-1
CDR3 protein: CATSERTGREDEQFF

clone size: NA
J gene: TRBJ1-5
V gene: TRBV28
CDR3 protein: CASRARQGSISQHF

clone size: NA
J gene: TRBJ2-1
V gene: TRBV24-1
CDR3 protein: CATSDLGAGGGRAHEQFF

clone size: NA
J gene: TRBJ1-2
V gene: TRBV27
CDR3 protein: CASGGSFRNYGYTF

clone size: NA
J gene: TRBJ1-1
V gene: TRBV7-2
CDR3 protein: CASSFLSGGTEAFF

clone size: NA
J gene: TRBJ2-1
V gene: TRBV4-1
CDR3 protein: CASSQGPGLAVNEQFF

clone size: NA
J gene: TRBJ2-5
V gene: TRBV19
CDR3 protein: CASSKHEEETQYF

clone size: NA
J gene: TRBJ1-2
V gene: TRBV28
CDR3 protein: CASSFIGQGYGYTF

clone size: NA
J gene: TRBJ1-4
V gene: TRBV4-2
CDR3 protein: CASRAGTTTNEKLFF

clone size: NA
J gene: TRBJ1-1
V gene: TRBV7-9
CDR3 protein: CASTTAEGGDTEAFF

clone size: few
J gene: TRBJ1-1
V gene: TRBV12-3/TRBV12-4
CDR3 protein: CASSLTGDTEAFF

clone size: NA
J gene: TRBJ1-5
V gene: TRBV30
CDR3 protein: CAWGTDSNQPQHF

clone size: NA
J gene: TRBJ2-7
V gene: TRBV12-1
CDR3 protein: CASSLGLAGTHEQYF

clone size: NA
J gene: TRBJ2-7
V gene: TRBV3-1/TRBV3-2
CDR3 protein: CASSQDSETRSSYEQYF

clone size: NA
J gene: TRBJ2-7
V gene: TRBV28
CDR3 protein: CASSFSGTGIYEQYF

clone size: NA
J gene: TRBJ1-1
V gene: TRBV6-5
CDR3 protein: CASSYSTRGDTEAFF

clone size: NA
J gene: TRBJ2-3
V gene: TRBV28
CDR3 protein: CASSPYLAGGLTVTDTQYF

clone size: NA
J gene: TRBJ2-1
V gene: TRBV10-3
CDR3 protein: CAIRGTDRSYNEQFF

clone size: NA
J gene: TRBJ2-1
V gene: TRBV5-1
CDR3 protein: CASSLVGQGRQFF

clone size: NA
J gene: TRBJ2-1
V gene: TRBV19
CDR3 protein: CASSRLAGEIYNEQFF

clone size: NA
J gene: TRBJ1-1
V gene: TRBV7-9
CDR3 protein: CASSLEQGGSFF

clone size: NA
J gene: TRBJ2-2
V gene: TRBV2
CDR3 protein: CASIPGLGPGELFF

clone size: NA
J gene: TRBJ1-4
V gene: TRBV30
CDR3 protein: CAWTNQGVLLVANEKLFF

clone size: NA
J gene: TRBJ2-7
V gene: TRBV5-1
CDR3 protein: CASSLMRGESYEQYF

clone size: many
J gene: TRBJ1-2
V gene: TRBV3-1/TRBV3-2
CDR3 protein: CASSQGQNNYGYTF

clone size: NA
J gene: TRBJ2-1
V gene: TRBV9
CDR3 protein: CASSRLAGDNEQFF